Listed below are T cell receptor beta chains from one sample, sequenced in a study of OX40 agonist ivuxolimab in advanced cancers. TCRdb's copy holds only in-frame clones and misses some; the assay was immunoSEQ multiplex PCR. The sample consists of roughly 10,000 clones, more than 60% of them appearing once. Sequencing was performed on CD4+ or CD8+ T cells sorted from blood, taken in a trial of the OX40 agonist ivuxolimab. The source is an adult with an advanced solid tumor such as melanoma, head and neck, liver or kidney cancer. The CDR3 runs from the conserved cysteine through the conserved F or W. Fields, in order: J gene, V gene, clone size, D gene, CDR3 DNA, CDR3 protein. The D gene is left open where the match is weak. Part of the rows lack a size; the others show once, few, many or a class for expanded clones.

J: TRBJ2-1
V: TRBV28
size: -
D: TRBD2
DNA: TGTGCCAGCAGTATTACAATACTAGCGGGAGTAGGTAATGAGCAGTTCTTC
CDR3: CASSITILAGVGNEQFF

J: TRBJ2-7
V: TRBV4-2
size: -
D: -
DNA: TGTGCCAGCAGCCCGCCGGGCACAAAACACGAGCAGTACTTC
CDR3: CASSPPGTKHEQYF

J: TRBJ1-5
V: TRBV7-9
size: -
D: TRBD1
DNA: TGTGCCAGCAGCCTCCGGGACAGGGATCAGCCCCAGCATTTT
CDR3: CASSLRDRDQPQHF

J: TRBJ2-2
V: TRBV6-4
size: few
D: -
DNA: TGTGCCAGCAGTTTAGGGGGAACCGGGGAGCTGTTTTTT
CDR3: CASSLGGTGELFF

J: TRBJ2-3
V: TRBV11-3
size: -
D: TRBD1
DNA: TGTGCCAGCAGCCCAGCCGGGACAGGGTCGGGAGATACGCAGTATTTT
CDR3: CASSPAGTGSGDTQYF

J: TRBJ2-7
V: TRBV4-1
size: -
D: TRBD2
DNA: TGCGCCAGCAGCCAAGATCTTATAAGACTAGCGTTTACCTACGAGCAGTACTTC
CDR3: CASSQDLIRLAFTYEQYF

J: TRBJ2-1
V: TRBV30
size: -
D: TRBD1
DNA: TGTGCCGGAGGACAGGGGCGCAATGAGCAGTTCTTC
CDR3: CAGGQGRNEQFF

J: TRBJ2-1
V: TRBV5-1
size: -
D: -
DNA: TGCGCCAGCAGCCCTCCGGGGTGGAACTACAATGAGCAGTTCTTC
CDR3: CASSPPGWNYNEQFF

J: TRBJ2-7
V: TRBV5-8
size: -
D: -
DNA: TGTGCCAGCAGCTGGGGGTCCTACGAGCAGTACTTC
CDR3: CASSWGSYEQYF

J: TRBJ1-1
V: TRBV6-1
size: -
D: -
DNA: TGTGCCAGCAGTGAAGCGCAATCGGGGGTTACTGAAGCTTTCTTT
CDR3: CASSEAQSGVTEAFF

J: TRBJ2-7
V: TRBV7-9
size: few
D: TRBD1
DNA: TGTGCCAGCAGCTCGACAGGGCCTGGGGAGCAGTACTTC
CDR3: CASSSTGPGEQYF

J: TRBJ1-1
V: TRBV6-5
size: -
D: -
DNA: TGTGCCAGCAGTGGGGCAGGTTTGTCCCCTGACCGAGCTTTCTTT
CDR3: CASSGAGLSPDRAFF

J: TRBJ2-5
V: TRBV10-1
size: -
D: -
DNA: TGCGCCAGCCCCCCGAAGGGGGGGGAGACCCAGTACTTC
CDR3: CASPPKGGETQYF

J: TRBJ2-7
V: TRBV15
size: -
D: -
DNA: TGTGCCACCAGCAGCGACAGAACCACCTACGAGCAGTACTTC
CDR3: CATSSDRTTYEQYF

J: TRBJ2-1
V: TRBV29-1
size: once
D: TRBD2
DNA: TGCAGCGTTGTGTCTAGCGGGAGTACTTACAATGAGCAGTTCTTC
CDR3: CSVVSSGSTYNEQFF